This TCR beta chain was recorded in a study of CD8+ T cells in alopecia areata listed by TCRdb under 2018. Background on the whole study: Treated patients were enrolled in an open-label pilot trial of oral tofacitinib at 5 to 10 mg twice daily for moderate-to-severe alopecia areata. RNA came from the PAXgene miRNA kit for fixed scalp, the miRNeasy kit for PBMCs, and the RNeasy kit for mouse skin. Scalp tissue and sorted CD4+ and CD8+ peripheral blood T cells from patchy and totalis/universalis alopecia areata patients and from healthy controls were covered by human TCRbeta sequencing. To study T cell clonal expansion in alopecia areata, the researchers applied high-throughput TCRbeta sequencing to both the C3H/HeJ mouse model and human patients. Patients received tofacitinib for 6 to 18 months and were then followed off drug for 6 months to check for delayed response and recurrence. TCRbeta CDR3 regions were amplified by immunoSEQ multiplex PCR using 35 Vbeta forward and 13 Jbeta reverse primers. Biopsies were taken from tofacitinib-treated patients at baseline and again at 4 and 24 weeks into treatment, and several of those patients also had a later scalp biopsy. Clonality in the scalp was compared among normal scalp (n=4), patchy alopecia areata scalp (n=8), and alopecia totalis/universalis scalp (n=8).

Study-wide conclusions, independent of this receptor: Unlike mouse skin, where gammadelta T cells dominate, normal human skin contains resident alphabeta T cells that get sequenced too, which complicates analysis of the scalp TCR repertoire. Higher clonality and more expanded CD8+ clones were observed in lesional scalp than in normal scalp, particularly in alopecia totalis/universalis, a finding suggestive of antigenic drive. Shared TCR sequences between patients were less evident than in mice, which may be partly attributable to HLA diversity in the patient population.

V is shortened by 6 bases, J by 4 bases, and the region joining them spans 12 bases. The germline V gene (reference sequence) provides CDR1 MNHNY and CDR2 SVGAGI. From cysteine to phenylalanine, the CDR3 is 13 amino acids long. The read is trimmed to its CDR3 DNA, 39 bases read in frame from base 1. The sample's time point label, in plain terms: baseline before oral tofacitinib. Lesional scalp punch biopsies and peripheral blood were collected from alopecia areata patients. PBMCs were isolated by density centrifugation and stained for CD3, CD4 and CD8, after which CD4+ and CD8+ T cells were sorted on a FACSAria. Library creation used the immunoSEQ multiplex PCR assay. For TCR sequencing, RNA was extracted from every sample and reverse transcribed into cDNA to serve as template. SuperScript III was used for first-strand cDNA synthesis, primed with a 2:1 mix of oligo-dT and random hexamers. A synthetic immune receptor repertoire was used to gauge amplification bias, and whatever bias remained was removed computationally. In the authors' own workflow: After raw reads were preprocessed to remove errors, the CDR3 was defined following IMGT conventions as running from the conserved cysteine to phenylalanine. Clonality was computed by normalizing Shannon entropy by log2 of the number of productive unique TCRs and subtracting the result from 1. Whether each scalp clone was CD4 or CD8 was inferred by checking scalp TCRbeta sequences against the CD4 and CD8 repertoires from sorted blood. Imported from immuneACCESS, the table was reduced by TCRdb to in-frame sequences with V and J called. These copies leave out some clones; in studies compared against another copy, an unresolved V gene accounts for under half, and the cause of the remainder is not known. The V and J calls and clone size are taken from that table; D and trimming were inferred from the DNA. For this sample there are 110,000 to 150,000 clones; 51% appear just once. The ten largest make up 0.8% to 1% of the sample.

Concerning this clone: The clone's antigen remains unknown. No qualities accompany the bases; no much larger clone lies one base away.

Specimen: CD4+ T cells sorted from blood, collected at week 0. This clonotype was obtained from a human donor with alopecia areata. Here the chain combines TRBV6-6 and TRBJ1-2; the D segment could be TRBD1, given 5 matching bases. The CDR3 loop reads CASSPTGVYGYTF. The nucleotide sequence is TGTGCCAGCAGCCCCACGGGGGTCTATGGCTACACCTTC.